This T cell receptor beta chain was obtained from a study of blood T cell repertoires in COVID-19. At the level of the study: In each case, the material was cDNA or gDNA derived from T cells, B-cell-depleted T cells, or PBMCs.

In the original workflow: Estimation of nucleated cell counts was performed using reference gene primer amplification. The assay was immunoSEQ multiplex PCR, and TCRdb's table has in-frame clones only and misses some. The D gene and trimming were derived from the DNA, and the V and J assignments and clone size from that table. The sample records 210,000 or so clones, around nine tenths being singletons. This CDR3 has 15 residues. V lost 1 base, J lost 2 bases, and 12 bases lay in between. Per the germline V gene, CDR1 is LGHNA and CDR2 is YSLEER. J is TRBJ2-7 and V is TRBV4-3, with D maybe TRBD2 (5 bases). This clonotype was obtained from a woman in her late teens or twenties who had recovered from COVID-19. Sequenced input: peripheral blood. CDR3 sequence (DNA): TGCGCCAGCAGCCAAGGGCGGGCCAGACCCTACGAGCAGTACTTC. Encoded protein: CASSQGRARPYEQYF.